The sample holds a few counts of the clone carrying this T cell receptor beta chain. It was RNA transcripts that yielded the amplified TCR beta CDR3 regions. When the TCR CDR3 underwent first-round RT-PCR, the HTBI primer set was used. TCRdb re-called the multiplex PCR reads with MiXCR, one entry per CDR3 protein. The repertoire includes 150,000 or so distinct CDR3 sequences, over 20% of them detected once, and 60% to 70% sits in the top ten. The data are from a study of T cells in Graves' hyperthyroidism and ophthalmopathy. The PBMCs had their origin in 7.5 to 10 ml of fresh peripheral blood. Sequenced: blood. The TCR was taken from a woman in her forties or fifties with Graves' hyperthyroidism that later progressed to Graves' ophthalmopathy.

CDR3: CATSRNSLDRSRTDTQYF. The CDR3 DNA reads TGTGCCACCAGCCGCAATTCCTTAGACAGATCTCGCACAGATACGCAGTATTTT. The V and J genes are TRBV24-1 and TRBJ2-3, with a weak D call TRBD1 (5 bases). Per the germline V gene, CDR1 is KGHDR and CDR2 is SFDVKD. V was cut by 7 bases and J by 1 base, with 23 bases left in between. This CDR3 region has 18 residues.